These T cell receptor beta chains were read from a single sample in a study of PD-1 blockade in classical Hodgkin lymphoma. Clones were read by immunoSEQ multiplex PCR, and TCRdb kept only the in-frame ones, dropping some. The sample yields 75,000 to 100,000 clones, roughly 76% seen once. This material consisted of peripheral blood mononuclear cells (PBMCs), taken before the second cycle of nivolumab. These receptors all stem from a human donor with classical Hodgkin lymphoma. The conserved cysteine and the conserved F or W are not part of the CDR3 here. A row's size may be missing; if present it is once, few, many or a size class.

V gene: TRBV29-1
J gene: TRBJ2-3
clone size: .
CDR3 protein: SVVDGSDTQY

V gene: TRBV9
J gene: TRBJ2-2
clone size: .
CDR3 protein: ASSLGGAANTGELF

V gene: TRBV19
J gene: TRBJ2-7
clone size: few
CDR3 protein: ASTGQRPGEQY

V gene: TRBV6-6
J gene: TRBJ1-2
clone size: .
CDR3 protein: ASSPGSNYGYT

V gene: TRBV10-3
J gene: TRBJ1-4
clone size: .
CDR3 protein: AISPGPSEKLF

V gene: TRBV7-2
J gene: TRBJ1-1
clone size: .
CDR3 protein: ASSLVHHGGFTTEAF

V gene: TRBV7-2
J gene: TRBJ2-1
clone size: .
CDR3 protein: ASSLVPEGSYNEQF

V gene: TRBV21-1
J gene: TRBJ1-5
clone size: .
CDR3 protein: ASSPVRGAGQPQH

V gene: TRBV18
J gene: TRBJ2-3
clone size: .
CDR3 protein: ASSPLGTSGRASDTQY

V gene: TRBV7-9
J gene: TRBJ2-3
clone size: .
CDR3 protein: ASSLGGITDTQY

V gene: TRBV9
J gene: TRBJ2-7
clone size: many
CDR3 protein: ASSLGTSSYEQY

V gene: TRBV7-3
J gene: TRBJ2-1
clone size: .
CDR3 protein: ASSGDRANEQF

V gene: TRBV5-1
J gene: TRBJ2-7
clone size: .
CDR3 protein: ASSLAGGAYEQY

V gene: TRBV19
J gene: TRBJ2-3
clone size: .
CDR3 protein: ASSSPGGRGTDTQY

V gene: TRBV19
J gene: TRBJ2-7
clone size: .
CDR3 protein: ASSMIGRTGDSYEQY

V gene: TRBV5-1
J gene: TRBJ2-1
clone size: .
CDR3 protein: ASSDLANEQF

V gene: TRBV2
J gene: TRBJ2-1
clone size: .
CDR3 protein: ASSEDPYRDRDEQF

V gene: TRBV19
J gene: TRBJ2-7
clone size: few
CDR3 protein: ASSYPGHSYEQY

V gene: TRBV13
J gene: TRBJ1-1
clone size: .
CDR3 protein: ASSLDRGPEAF

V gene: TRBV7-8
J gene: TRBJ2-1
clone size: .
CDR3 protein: ASSQLAGLLSYNEQF

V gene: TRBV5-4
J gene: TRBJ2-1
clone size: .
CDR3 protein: ASSLEGTGGNEQF

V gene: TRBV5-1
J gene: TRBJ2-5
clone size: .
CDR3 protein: ASRDREWGETQY

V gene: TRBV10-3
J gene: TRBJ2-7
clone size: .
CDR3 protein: AISESAGGREQY

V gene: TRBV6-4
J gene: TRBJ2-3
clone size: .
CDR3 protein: ASSRSGGPTDTQY

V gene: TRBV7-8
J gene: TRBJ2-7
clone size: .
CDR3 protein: ASSLATGQGFYEQY

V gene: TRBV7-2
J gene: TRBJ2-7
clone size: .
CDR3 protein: ASSLLMADYSYEQY

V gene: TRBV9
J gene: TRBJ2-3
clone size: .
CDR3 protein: ASSVDPAGGITDTQY

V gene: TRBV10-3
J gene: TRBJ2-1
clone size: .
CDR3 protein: AIGAGVPNEQF

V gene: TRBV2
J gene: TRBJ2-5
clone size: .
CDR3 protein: ASAQGIQETQY

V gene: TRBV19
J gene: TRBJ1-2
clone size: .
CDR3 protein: ASSGPRTGGGGYT

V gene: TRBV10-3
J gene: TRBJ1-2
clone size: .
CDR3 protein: AISPGQNYGYT

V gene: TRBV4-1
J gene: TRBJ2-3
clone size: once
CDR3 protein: ASSQVWTGGSTDTQY

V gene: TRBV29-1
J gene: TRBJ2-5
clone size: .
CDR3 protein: SVGGLERNRASETQY

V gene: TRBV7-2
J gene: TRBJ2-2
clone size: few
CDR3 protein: ASSLSISDSGELF

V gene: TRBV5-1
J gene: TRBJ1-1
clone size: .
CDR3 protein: ASSKDTGFWAF

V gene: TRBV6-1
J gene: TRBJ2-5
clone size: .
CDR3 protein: ASSSGRLQETQY

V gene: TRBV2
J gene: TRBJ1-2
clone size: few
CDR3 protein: ASTVIYGYT

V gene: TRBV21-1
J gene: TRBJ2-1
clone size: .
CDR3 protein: ASSKNLLSKRSSGPDGSYNEQF

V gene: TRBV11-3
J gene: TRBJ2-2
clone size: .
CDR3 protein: ASRRGLAGGGELF

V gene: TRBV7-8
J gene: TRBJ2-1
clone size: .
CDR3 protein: ASSLVDRGFLDEQF

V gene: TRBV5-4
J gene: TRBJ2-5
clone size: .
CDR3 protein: ASSLAGNQETQY

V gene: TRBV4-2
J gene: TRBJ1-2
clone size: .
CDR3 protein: ASSQGRNAPYGYT

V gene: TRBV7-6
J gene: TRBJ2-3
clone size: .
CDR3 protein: ASSLMTSTTDTQY

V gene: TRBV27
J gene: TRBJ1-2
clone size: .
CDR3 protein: ASSFRTGNYGYT

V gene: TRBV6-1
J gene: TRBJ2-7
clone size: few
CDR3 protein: ASSAQHEQY

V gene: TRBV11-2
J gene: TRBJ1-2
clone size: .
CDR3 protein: ASSHIPGQKN